This T cell receptor (beta chain) stems from a study of T cells expressing NK-cell markers. TCRdb reprocessed the 5' RACE reads, keeping one entry per CDR3 protein, no DNA. The sample holds about 260,000 distinct CDR3 sequences. The germline CDR1 and CDR2 sequences are MNHEY and SVGAGI. The CDR3 runs to 15 residues. The rearrangement links TRBV6-5 to TRBJ2-1; TCRdb lists TRBD1, though no DNA is available to test this call. The source of this sequence is a woman aged 18 to 69 in good health. Sequencing was performed on blood T cells: a sorted CD56 or NKG2C T cell subset, CD4+ or CD8+ T cells, or bulk PBMC T cells (not recorded which). The CDR3 sequence is CASSYVLTGYNEQFF.